These 2 T cell receptor beta chains were sequenced from one sample in a study of blood T cell repertoires in COVID-19. Generated by immunoSEQ multiplex PCR, the TCRdb table keeps only in-frame clones and is missing some. This sample has about 140,000 clones, with about 85% found just once. Material: peripheral blood. The receptor set was obtained from a human donor with COVID-19, enrolled during active disease. The donor label of this sample is uncertain.

The chain links TRBV5-4 to TRBJ1-4; weak D call: TRBD1 (5 bases). Germline loops: CDR1 SGHNT, CDR2 YYREEE (reference sequence). V was trimmed by 7 bases and J by 4 bases, leaving 14 bases between them. CDR3 length: 14 amino acids. The CDR3 DNA reads as TGTGCCAGCTCCCTGGGGGGGGTTAATGAAAAACTGTTTTTT. It encodes CASSLGGVNEKLFF.

Only one count was recorded for this clone. The genes are TRBV5-8 and TRBJ2-7, with a tentative D call TRBD1 (7 bases). Trimming left V 2 bases short and J 2 bases short, with 29 bases between. The CDR3 is 20 amino acids. Germline values: CDR1 SGHTS, CDR2 YDEGEE. The chain's CDR3 is CASSFHGGGTAKIFPYEQYF. The CDR3, as DNA: TGTGCCAGCAGCTTCCATGGTGGGGGGACAGCTAAAATCTTCCCCTACGAGCAGTACTTC.